Below, 17 T cell receptor beta chains from the same sample are listed, as sequenced in a study of CD8 T cells in ankylosing spondylitis. TCRdb independently ran MiXCR on the 5' RACE reads; one entry per CDR3 protein. The table records 250,000 or so distinct CDR3 sequences, about a sixth of them present only once. The specimen was blood, either unsorted or a sorted T cell fraction (not recorded which). The receptor source for this set is a male donor with ankylosing spondylitis or in good health (not recorded which).

This clonotype has a handful of counts. The chain is built from TRBV12-3 or TRBV12-4 and TRBJ2-7; 10 nucleotides match TRBD2. This CDR3 is 18 amino acids long. With V trimmed by 0 bases and J by 0 bases, 8 bases remained unmatched. CDR3 in amino acids: CASSLAILAGTFSYEQYF. CDR3 coding DNA: TGTGCCAGCAGTTTAGCGATACTAGCGGGGACTTTCTCCTACGAGCAGTACTTC.

This chain connects TRBV27 to TRBJ2-7; either TRBD1 or TRBD2 may fit D (6 bases each). Germline loops: CDR1 MNHEY, CDR2 SMNVEV (reference sequence). Trimming took 5 bases from V and 3 from J, leaving 14 bases between them. The CDR3 is 14 amino acids. CDR3 sequence (DNA): TGTGCCAGCAGTCCGGACGGGGGCTACTACGAGCAGTACTTC. Translated, it gives CASSPDGGYYEQYF.

This clonotype was observed many times. The gene calls are TRBV2 and TRBJ2-1; possibly TRBD2 for D (6 bases). V shed 6 bases and J shed 7 bases, with 19 bases lying between them. This CDR3 has 15 amino acids. Germline CDR1 SNHLY, CDR2 FYNNEI. This CDR3 reads CASRELAERENEQFF. The CDR3, as DNA: TGTGCCAGCAGGGAGCTGGCCGAACGGGAGAATGAGCAGTTCTTC.

This clonotype was seen more than once but under ten times. The V call is TRBV28, the J call TRBJ2-1; TRBD1 or TRBD2 may be the D gene (5 bases each). V lost 3 bases, J lost 8 bases, and 14 bases lay in between. Germline lookup yields CDR1 MDHEN and CDR2 SYDVKM. The CDR3 is 14 amino acids. DNA of the CDR3: TGTGCCAGCAGTTTTGCCGTTTGGGGACATGAGCAGTTCTTC. Its protein is CASSFAVWGHEQFF.

This chain links TRBV9 with TRBJ2-3, with a weak D call TRBD2 (7 bases). V lost 3 bases and J 1 base, leaving 30 bases between the germline ends. The CDR3 sequence is 21 residues long. CDR1 is SGDLS, CDR2 YYNGEE, per germline. The CDR3 loop reads CASSAVPDRRLAGARTDTQYF. CDR3 DNA sequence: TGTGCCAGCAGCGCAGTTCCCGACAGGAGACTAGCTGGGGCCCGCACAGATACGCAGTATTTT. The full variable domain, its missing parts supplied by reference TRBV9 and TRBJ2-3, is DSGVTQTPKHLITATGQRVTLRCSPRSGDLSVYWYQQSLDQGLQFLIQYYNGEERAKGNILERFSAQQFPDLHSELNLSSLELGDSALYFCASSAVPDRRLAGARTDTQYFGPGTRLTVL.

The chain is built from TRBV6-5 and TRBJ2-2; TRBD2 matches 9 bases. Per germline, CDR1 MNHEY and CDR2 SVGAGI. V gave up 4 bases and J gave up 2 bases; unmatched junction bases: 5. The CDR3 totals 16 residues. CDR3 protein: CASSSLAGSNTGELFF. The CDR3 bases are TGTGCCAGCAGTTCACTAGCGGGTTCTAACACCGGGGAGCTGTTTTTT.

This clonotype has ten or more counts. The CDR3 here is CASSKGANSYEQYF. CDR3 in DNA: TGTGCCAGCAGTAAGGGGGCCAACTCCTACGAGCAGTACTTC. This chain links TRBV6-1 with TRBJ2-7, with TRBD1 matching over 7 bases. CDR3 size: 14 residues. The V and J ends lost 5 bases and 0 bases, in that order; junction bases with no gene match: 4. CDR1 is MNHNS, CDR2 SASEGT, per germline.

DNA of the CDR3: TGTGCCAGCAGCTTAGAAGGCGGGAGGAGCTACAATGAGCAGTTCTTC. It codes for CASSLEGGRSYNEQFF. V is TRBV7-9 and J is TRBJ2-1; 8 nucleotides agree with TRBD2. CDR1 is SEHNR and CDR2 is FQNEAQ in the germline V gene (reference sequence). V gave up 1 base and J gave up 3 bases; unmatched junction bases: 5. CDR3 length: 16 amino acids.

The rearrangement uses TRBV27 and TRBJ2-7; weak D call: TRBD1 (6 bases). The CDR3 sequence is 13 residues long. V gave up 0 bases and J gave up 7 bases, with 10 bases separating them. Germline V gene lookup returns CDR1 MNHEY and CDR2 SMNVEV (reference sequence). Here the CDR3 reads CASSLSGAREQYF. In DNA form, the CDR3 reads TGTGCCAGCAGTTTATCGGGGGCGCGTGAGCAGTACTTC.

As regards this clonotype: This likely stems from a read error, as it lies one base from a far larger clone. The V gene is TRBV27, the J gene TRBJ2-1, with D hard to call. The CDR3 has 14 amino acids. Trimming took off 2 bases at V and 0 bases at J, with 5 bases between the two ends. Germline CDR1 is MNHEY and CDR2 is SMNVEV (reference sequence). CDR3 sequence: CASSLRSSYNEQFF. The DNA of the CDR3 is TGTGCCAGCAGTTTAAGGAGCTCCTACAATGAGCAGTTCTTC.

This clonotype was seen only a few times. This chain links TRBV10-1 with TRBJ1-1; D unclear. Looked up from germline, CDR1 is WNHNN and CDR2 is SYGVQD (reference sequence). This CDR3 spans 15 amino acids. Deletions cut 2 bases from V and 0 bases from J, with 10 bases between. The CDR3 reads CASSEGTNMNTEAFF. CDR3 bases: TGCGCCAGCAGTGAGGGTACGAACATGAACACTGAAGCTTTCTTT.

This chain joins TRBV11-2 and TRBJ1-2; TRBD1 matches at 7 bases. The junction had 4 bases not matched to a gene; V was cut back by 2 bases and J by 4 bases. Germline V lookup: CDR1 SGHAT, CDR2 FQNNGV. CDR3 length: 14 amino acids. The CDR3 coding sequence is TGTGCCAGCAGCTTAACAGGGGCCATCTATGGCTACACCTTC. Protein: CASSLTGAIYGYTF.

In this sample, this clonotype turned up many times. The gene calls are TRBV7-2 and TRBJ2-3; TRBD1 agrees at 8 bases. CDR1 is SGHTA, CDR2 FQGNSA, per germline. The junction had 8 bases not matched to a gene; V was cut back by 3 bases and J by 6 bases. The CDR3 is made up of 15 amino acids. Here the CDR3 reads CASSFGDRDRDTQYF. The CDR3 DNA is TGTGCCAGCAGCTTCGGGGACCGGGACAGGGATACGCAGTATTTT.

This clonotype was picked up a small number of times. The chain recombines TRBV6-1 with TRBJ2-1; the match to TRBD1 covers 8 bases. The germline V gene has CDR1 MNHNS and CDR2 SASEGT. J was trimmed by 5 bases and V by 2 bases; bases with no gene match: 5. The CDR3 is made up of 15 amino acids. CDR3 region: CASSEYRGNNNEQFF. Written as DNA, the CDR3 is TGTGCCAGCAGTGAATACAGGGGGAACAACAATGAGCAGTTCTTC.

The sample holds a few counts of this clonotype. This rearrangement joins TRBV15 to TRBJ2-1, with a tentative D call TRBD2 (5 bases). The CDR3 contains 14 residues. CDR1 is LNHNV, CDR2 YYDKDF, per germline (reference sequence). The V end was cut by 8 bases, the J end by 3 bases, with 14 bases between. The CDR3 coding sequence is TGTGCCACCGGTGAGGAGGCCAACTACAATGAGCAGTTCTTC. Encoded protein: CATGEEANYNEQFF.

The chain employs TRBV7-2 and TRBJ2-1, with 8 bases that match TRBD2. The germline V gene encodes CDR1 SGHTA and CDR2 FQGNSA. There are 16 residues in the CDR3. The trim removed 3 bases at V and 4 bases at J, leaving 8 bases unmatched. Written as DNA, the CDR3 is TGTGCCAGCAGCTTCTTTGGGCGGGAGGCTTACAATGAGCAGTTCTTC. Translating gives CASSFFGREAYNEQFF.

The chain recombines TRBV6-2 or TRBV6-3 with TRBJ2-3; D tentatively fits TRBD1 or TRBD2 (5 bases each). Germline loops: CDR1 MNHEY, CDR2 SVGEGT. Trimming stripped 0 bases from V and 3 bases from J, with 7 bases between. The CDR3 sequence is 14 residues long. As DNA, the CDR3 is TGTGCCAGCAGTTACTCTGGGACGACAGATACGCAGTATTTT. Translation: CASSYSGTTDTQYF.